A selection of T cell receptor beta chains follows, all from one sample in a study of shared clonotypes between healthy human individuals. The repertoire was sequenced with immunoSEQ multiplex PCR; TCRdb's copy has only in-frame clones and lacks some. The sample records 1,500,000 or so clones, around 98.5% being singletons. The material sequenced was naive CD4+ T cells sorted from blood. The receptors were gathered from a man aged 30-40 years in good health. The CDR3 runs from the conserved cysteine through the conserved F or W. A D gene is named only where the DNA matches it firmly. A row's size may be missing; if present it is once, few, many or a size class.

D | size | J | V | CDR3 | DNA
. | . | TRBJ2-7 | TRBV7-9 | CASSRQAYEQYF | TGTGCCAGCAGCCGACAGGCATACGAGCAGTACTTC
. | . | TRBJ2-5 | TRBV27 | CASAGWGDQETQYF | TGTGCCAGCGCTGGTTGGGGGGACCAAGAGACCCAGTACTTC
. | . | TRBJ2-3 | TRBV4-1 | CASSQGDTDTQYF | TGCGCCAGCAGCCAAGGGGACACAGATACGCAGTATTTT
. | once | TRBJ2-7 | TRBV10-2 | CASSDWAIPYEQYF | TGCGCCAGCAGTGATTGGGCTATTCCCTACGAGCAGTACTTC
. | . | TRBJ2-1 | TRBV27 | CASSLGGPLGDEQFF | TGTGCCAGCAGTCTTGGGGGACCACTGGGGGATGAGCAGTTCTTC
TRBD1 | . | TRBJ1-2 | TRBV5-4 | CASSVAGGHYGYTF | TGTGCCAGCAGCGTGGCAGGGGGACACTATGGCTACACCTTC
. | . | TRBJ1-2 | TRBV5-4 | CASSLQGSYGYTF | TGTGCCAGCAGCTTACAGGGTAGCTATGGCTACACCTTC
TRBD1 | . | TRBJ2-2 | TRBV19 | CASSIRNRGGSYAGELFF | TGTGCCAGTAGTATCCGGAACAGGGGTGGGTCATACGCCGGGGAGCTGTTTTTT
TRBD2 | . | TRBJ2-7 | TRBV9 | CASASGLLGEQYF | TGTGCCAGCGCTAGCGGACTCCTAGGCGAGCAGTACTTC
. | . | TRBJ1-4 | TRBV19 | CASSVVWINEKLFF | TGTGCCAGTAGCGTGGTGTGGATTAATGAAAAACTGTTTTTT
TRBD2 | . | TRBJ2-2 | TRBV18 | CASSPQRTSGYTGELFF | TGTGCCAGCTCACCCCAGAGGACTAGCGGGTACACCGGGGAGCTGTTTTTT
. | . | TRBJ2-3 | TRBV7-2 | CASSSIYTPDATDTQYF | TGTGCCAGCAGCTCGATATATACCCCCGACGCTACAGATACGCAGTATTTT
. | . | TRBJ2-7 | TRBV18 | CASSPGGQVIYEQYF | TGTGCCAGCTCACCGGGAGGACAGGTGATCTACGAGCAGTACTTC
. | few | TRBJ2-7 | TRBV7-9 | CASSASYEQYF | TGTGCCAGCAGCGCGTCCTACGAGCAGTACTTC
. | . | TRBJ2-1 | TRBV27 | CATGPRPNNEQFF | TGTGCCACGGGGCCTCGACCCAACAATGAGCAGTTCTTC
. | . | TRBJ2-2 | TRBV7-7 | CASSPVGPGELFF | TGTGCTAGCAGCCCGGTGGGTCCCGGGGAGCTGTTTTTT
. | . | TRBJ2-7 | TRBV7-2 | CASSLTGRSVYEQYF | TGTGCCAGCAGCTTAACCGGCCGGTCCGTCTACGAGCAGTACTTC
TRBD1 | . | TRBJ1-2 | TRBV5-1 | CASSIDRGSGRGYTF | TGCGCCAGCAGCATCGACAGGGGTTCTGGGAGGGGCTACACCTTC
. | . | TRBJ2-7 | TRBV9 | CASSVAPAYGQYSYEQYF | TGTGCCAGCAGCGTAGCCCCCGCTTATGGACAGTACTCCTACGAGCAGTACTTC
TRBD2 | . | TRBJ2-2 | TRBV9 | CASSIASGRASGELFF | TGTGCCAGCAGCATAGCCAGTGGGAGGGCTAGCGGGGAGCTGTTTTTT
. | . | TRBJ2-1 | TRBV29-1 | CSVDSPVSSAWGNEQFF | TGCAGCGTTGACTCCCCAGTTTCTAGCGCATGGGGCAATGAGCAGTTCTTC
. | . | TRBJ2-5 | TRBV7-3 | CASSAPRGGETQYF | TGTGCCAGCAGCGCCCCGAGGGGGGGAGAGACCCAGTACTTC
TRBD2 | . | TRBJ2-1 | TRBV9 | CASSGRGLDDYNEQFF | TGTGCCAGCAGCGGCAGGGGACTAGATGATTACAATGAGCAGTTCTTC
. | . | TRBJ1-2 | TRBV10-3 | CAISSLTGNYGYTF | TGTGCCATCAGTTCACTTACAGGCAACTATGGCTACACCTTC
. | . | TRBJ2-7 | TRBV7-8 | CASSLGSQIYEQYF | TGTGCCAGCAGCTTAGGATCCCAAATCTACGAGCAGTACTTC
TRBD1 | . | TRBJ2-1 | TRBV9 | CASSDGQVYNEQFF | TGTGCCAGCAGCGATGGACAGGTCTACAATGAGCAGTTCTTC
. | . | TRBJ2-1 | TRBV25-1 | CASSDLQEDNEQFF | TGTGCCAGCAGTGATCTCCAGGAGGACAATGAGCAGTTCTTC
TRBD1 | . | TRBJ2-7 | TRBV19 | CASSIRTGGSYEQYF | TGTGCCAGTAGTATACGGACAGGGGGCTCCTACGAGCAGTACTTC
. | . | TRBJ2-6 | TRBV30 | CAWSVRGRGVPGGANVLTF | TGTGCCTGGAGTGTACGGGGCAGGGGGGTCCCGGGTGGGGCCAACGTCCTGACTTTC
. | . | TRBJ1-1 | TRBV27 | CASSSPRGAGNTEAFF | TGTGCCAGCAGTTCCCCGAGGGGGGCAGGGAACACTGAAGCTTTCTTT
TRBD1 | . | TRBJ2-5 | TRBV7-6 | CASSLSGTGETQYF | TGTGCCAGCAGCTTAAGCGGGACAGGGGAGACCCAGTACTTC
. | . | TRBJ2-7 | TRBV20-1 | CSARSGYEQYF | TGCAGTGCTAGGTCCGGCTACGAGCAGTACTTC
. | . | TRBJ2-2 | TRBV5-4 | CASSLRDTGELFF | TGTGCCAGCAGCTTGCGGGACACCGGGGAGCTGTTTTTT
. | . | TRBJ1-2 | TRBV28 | CASYPGDGQLANYGYTF | TGTGCCAGTTATCCGGGGGATGGGCAGCTAGCTAACTATGGCTACACCTTC
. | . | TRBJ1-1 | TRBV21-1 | CASRVPDKNTEAFF | TGTGCCAGCAGGGTTCCAGACAAGAACACTGAAGCTTTCTTT
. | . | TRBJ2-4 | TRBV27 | CASSPPLAKNIQYF | TGTGCCAGCAGCCCACCGTTGGCCAAAAACATTCAGTACTTC
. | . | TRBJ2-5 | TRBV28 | CASSTLIETQYF | TGTGCCAGCAGCACACTGATTGAGACCCAGTACTTC
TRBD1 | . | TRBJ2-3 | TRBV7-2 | CASSLERQGTQYF | TGTGCCAGCAGCTTAGAGCGACAGGGGACGCAGTATTTT
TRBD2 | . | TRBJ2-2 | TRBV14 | CASSQLGLAGNTGELFF | TGTGCCAGCAGCCAGTTAGGTCTAGCGGGAAACACCGGGGAGCTGTTTTTT
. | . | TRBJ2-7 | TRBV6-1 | CASSERQTSYEQYF | TGTGCCAGCAGTGAACGTCAGACCTCCTACGAGCAGTACTTC
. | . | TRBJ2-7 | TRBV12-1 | CASSTDTSGSYEQYF | TGTGCCAGCAGCACAGACACTAGCGGGAGTTACGAGCAGTACTTC
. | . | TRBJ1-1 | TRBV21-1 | CASNQFVPNTEAFF | TGTGCCAGCAACCAGTTCGTCCCTAACACTGAAGCTTTCTTT
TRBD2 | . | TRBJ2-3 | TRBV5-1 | CASSRTSGSTGRTDTQYF | TGCGCCAGCAGCCGGACTAGCGGGAGTACGGGGAGGACAGATACGCAGTATTTT
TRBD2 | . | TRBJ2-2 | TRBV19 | CASSISGGPLGGELFF | TGTGCCAGTAGTATCTCGGGAGGACCGCTTGGCGGGGAGCTGTTTTTT
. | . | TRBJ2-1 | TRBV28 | CASSDGGIRRNEQFF | TGTGCCAGCAGTGACGGCGGGATAAGACGGAATGAGCAGTTCTTC
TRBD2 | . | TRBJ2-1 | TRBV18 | CASSPAGTSAYNEQFF | TGTGCCAGCTCACCCGCCGGGACTAGTGCCTACAATGAGCAGTTCTTC
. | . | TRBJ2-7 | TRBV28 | CASSSLRRADYEQYF | TGTGCCAGCAGTTCTTTGAGGAGGGCCGACTACGAGCAGTACTTC
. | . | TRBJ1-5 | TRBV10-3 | CAISESGLGNQPQHF | TGTGCCATCAGTGAGTCAGGGTTGGGCAATCAGCCCCAGCATTTT
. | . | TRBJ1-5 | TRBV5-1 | CASSSGGQSNQPQHF | TGCGCCAGCAGCTCGGGGGGTCAGAGCAATCAGCCCCAGCATTTT
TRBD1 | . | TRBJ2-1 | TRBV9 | CASSPTGAVGSYNEQFF | TGTGCCAGCAGCCCGACAGGGGCGGTGGGCTCCTACAATGAGCAGTTCTTC
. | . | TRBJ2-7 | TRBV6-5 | CASSYSRTANEQYF | TGTGCCAGCAGTTACTCTAGGACAGCCAACGAGCAGTACTTC